This T cell receptor beta chain was identified during a study of T cells after yellow fever vaccination. Findings of the study overall: The sorted memory subsets sampled on day 0 contained almost no detectable vaccine-responding clonotypes.

The length of the CDR3 is 15 residues. Trimming at V came to 0 bases and at J to 7 bases, leaving 5 bases not matched to a gene. Germline loops: CDR1 SGHKS, CDR2 YYEKEE (reference sequence). At least ten counts were recorded for this clonotype. TCRdb re-called the 5' RACE reads through MiXCR, storing one row per CDR3 protein. The table includes 45,000 to 75,000 distinct CDR3 sequences, about 5.6% detected once. The genes are TRBV5-5 and TRBJ2-1; 9 bases fit TRBD2. The TCR was taken from a man younger than 30 who received the YFV17D yellow fever vaccine. The sequences come from PBMCs, either bulk or a sorted T-cell subset (CD4+, CD8+, memory, or dextramer-sorted; not recorded which), collected on the day of the yellow fever booster vaccination. The CDR3 coding sequence is TGTGCCAGCAGCTTGGAAGCGGGGGGCCGTAATGAGCAGTTCTTC. Translation gives CASSLEAGGRNEQFF. The full variable domain, completed using reference TRBV5-5 and TRBJ2-1, is DAGVTQSPTHLIKTRGQQVTLRCSPISGHKSVSWYQQVLGQGPQFIFQYYEKEERGRGNFPDRFSARQFPNYSSELNVNALLLGDSALYLCASSLEAGGRNEQFFGPGTRLTVL.